This T cell receptor (beta chain) was observed in a study of spatial heterogeneity in lung cancer. Study results and caveats: Blood carried ubiquitous expanded tumor TCRs more at resection than follow-up.

Documented time point: sample taken at primary tumor resection. Researchers sequenced whole RNA taken from tumor, nontumor lung or frozen PBMC without sorting. The donor population consisted of over 55 patients with untreated, early-stage non-small cell lung cancer. Worth noting for this clonotype: The antigen is not known.

On each TCR cDNA molecule, a unique molecular identifier was present. TCRdb used MiXCR to reprocess the 5' RACE reads, holding one entry per CDR3 protein. The table has 40,000 or so distinct CDR3 sequences, around 5.2% seen once; the top ten hold around 25%. The V and J ends lost 1 base and 5 bases respectively, with 17 bases between them. Germline CDR1 reads GTSNPN; CDR2 reads SVGIG (reference sequence). The CDR3 runs to 15 residues. The TCR sequence derives from a female donor with early-stage non-small cell lung cancer. Specimen: PBMCs, collected at surgery. The V and J genes are TRBV30 and TRBJ1-1; D gene ambiguous. The CDR3 nucleotides read TGTGCCTGGAGTGACCGCCCGGACCCCAGGACTGAAGCTTTCTTT. This encodes CAWSDRPDPRTEAFF. Full variable domain (missing parts from reference TRBV30 and TRBJ1-1): SQTIHQWPATLVQPVGSPLSLECTVEGTSNPNLYWYRQAAGRGLQLLFYSVGIGQISSEVPQNLSASRPQDRQFILSSKKLLLSDSGFYLCAWSDRPDPRTEAFFGQGTRLTVV.